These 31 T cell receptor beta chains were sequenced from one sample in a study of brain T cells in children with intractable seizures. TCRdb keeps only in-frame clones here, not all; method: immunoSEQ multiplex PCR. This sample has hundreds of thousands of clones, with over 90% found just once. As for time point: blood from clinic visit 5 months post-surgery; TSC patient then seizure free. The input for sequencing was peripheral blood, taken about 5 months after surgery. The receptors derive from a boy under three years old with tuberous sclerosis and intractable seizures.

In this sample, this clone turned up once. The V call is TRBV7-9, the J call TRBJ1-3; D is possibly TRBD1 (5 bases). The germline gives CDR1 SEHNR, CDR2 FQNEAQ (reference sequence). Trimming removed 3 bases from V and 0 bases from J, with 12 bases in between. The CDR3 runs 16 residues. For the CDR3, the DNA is TGTGCCAGCAGCTTCCCGGGACGTTTCTCTGGAAACACCATATATTTT. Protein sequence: CASSFPGRFSGNTIYF.

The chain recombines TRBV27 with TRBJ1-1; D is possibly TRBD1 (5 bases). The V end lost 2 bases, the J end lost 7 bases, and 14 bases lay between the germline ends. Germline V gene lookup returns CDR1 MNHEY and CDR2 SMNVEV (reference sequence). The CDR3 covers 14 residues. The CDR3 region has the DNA TGTGCCAGCAGTTTAATCGGGGGATACAATGAAGCTTTCTTT. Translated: CASSLIGGYNEAFF.

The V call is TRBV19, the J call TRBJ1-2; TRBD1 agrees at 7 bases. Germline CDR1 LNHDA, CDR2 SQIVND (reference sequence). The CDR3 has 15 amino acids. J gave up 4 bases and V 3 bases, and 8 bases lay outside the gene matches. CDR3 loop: CASSMVDREVYGYTF. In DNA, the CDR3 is TGTGCCAGTAGTATGGTCGACAGGGAGGTCTATGGCTACACCTTC.

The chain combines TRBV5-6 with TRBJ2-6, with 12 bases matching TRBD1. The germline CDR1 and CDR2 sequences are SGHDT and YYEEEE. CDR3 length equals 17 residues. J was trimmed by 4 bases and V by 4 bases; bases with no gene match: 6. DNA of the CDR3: TGTGCCAGCAGCGCCGGGACAGGGGGCGCAGGGGCCAACGTCCTGACTTTC. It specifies CASSAGTGGAGANVLTF.

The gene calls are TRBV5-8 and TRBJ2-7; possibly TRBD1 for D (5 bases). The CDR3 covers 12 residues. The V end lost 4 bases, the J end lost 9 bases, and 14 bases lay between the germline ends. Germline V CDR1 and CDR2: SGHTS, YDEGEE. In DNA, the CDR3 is TGTGCCAGCAGCGGGGTGGGGCGCAGGCAGTACTTC. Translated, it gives CASSGVGRRQYF.

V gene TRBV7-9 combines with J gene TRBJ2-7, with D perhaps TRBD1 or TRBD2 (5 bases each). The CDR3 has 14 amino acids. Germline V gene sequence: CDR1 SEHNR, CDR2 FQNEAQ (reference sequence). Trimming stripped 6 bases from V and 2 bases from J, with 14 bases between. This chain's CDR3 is CASRPSGATYEQYF. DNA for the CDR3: TGTGCCAGCAGACCTTCCGGGGCTACCTACGAGCAGTACTTC. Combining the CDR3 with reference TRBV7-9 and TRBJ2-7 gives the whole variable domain DTGVSQNPRHKITKRGQNVTFRCDPISEHNRLYWYRQTLGQGPEFLTYFQNEAQLEKSRLLSDRFSAERPKGSFSTLEIQRTEQGDSAMYLCASRPSGATYEQYFGPGTRLTVT.

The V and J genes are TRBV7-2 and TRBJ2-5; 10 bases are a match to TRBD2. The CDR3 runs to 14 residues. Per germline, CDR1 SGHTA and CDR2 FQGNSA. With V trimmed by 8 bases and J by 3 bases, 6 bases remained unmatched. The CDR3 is CASGGSGRKETQYF. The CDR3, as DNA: TGTGCCAGCGGGGGTAGCGGGAGGAAAGAGACCCAGTACTTC.

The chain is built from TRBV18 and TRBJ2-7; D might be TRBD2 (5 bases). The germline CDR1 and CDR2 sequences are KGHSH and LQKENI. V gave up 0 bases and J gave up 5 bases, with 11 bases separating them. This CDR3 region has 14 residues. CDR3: CASSPPLPGDEQYF. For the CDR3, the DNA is TGTGCCAGCTCACCACCTCTCCCCGGGGACGAGCAGTACTTC.

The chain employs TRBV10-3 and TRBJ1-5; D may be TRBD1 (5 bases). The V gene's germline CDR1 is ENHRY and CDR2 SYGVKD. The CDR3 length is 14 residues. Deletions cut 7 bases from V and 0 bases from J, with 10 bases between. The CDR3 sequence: CAIKGGDSNQPQHF. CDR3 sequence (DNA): TGTGCCATCAAGGGAGGGGATAGCAATCAGCCCCAGCATTTT.

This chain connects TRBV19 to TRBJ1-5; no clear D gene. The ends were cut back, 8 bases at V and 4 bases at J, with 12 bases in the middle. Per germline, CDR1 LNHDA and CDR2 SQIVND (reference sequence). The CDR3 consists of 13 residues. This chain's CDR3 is CASSREKNQPQHF. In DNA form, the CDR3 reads TGTGCCAGTTCGCGTGAAAAGAATCAGCCCCAGCATTTT.

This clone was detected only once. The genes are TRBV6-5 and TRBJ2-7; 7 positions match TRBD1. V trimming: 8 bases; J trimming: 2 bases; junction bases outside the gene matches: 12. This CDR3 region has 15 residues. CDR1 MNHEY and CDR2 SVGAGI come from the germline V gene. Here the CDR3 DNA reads TGTGCCAGCTCTGCGCTCGGGCAGGGGGCCTACGAGCAGTACTTC. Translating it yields CASSALGQGAYEQYF.

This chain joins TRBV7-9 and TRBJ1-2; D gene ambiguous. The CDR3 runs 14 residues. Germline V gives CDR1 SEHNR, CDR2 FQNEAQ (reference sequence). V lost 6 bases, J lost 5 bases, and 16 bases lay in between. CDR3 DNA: TGTGCCAGCAGTCCACCCTTTACCCGGTATGGCTACACCTTC. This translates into CASSPPFTRYGYTF.

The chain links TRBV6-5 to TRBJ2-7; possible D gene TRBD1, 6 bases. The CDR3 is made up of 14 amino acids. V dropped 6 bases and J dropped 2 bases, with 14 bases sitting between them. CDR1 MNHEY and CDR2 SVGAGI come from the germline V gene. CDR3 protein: CASRTGTSTYEQYF. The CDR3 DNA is TGTGCCAGCAGAACCGGGACATCTACCTACGAGCAGTACTTC.

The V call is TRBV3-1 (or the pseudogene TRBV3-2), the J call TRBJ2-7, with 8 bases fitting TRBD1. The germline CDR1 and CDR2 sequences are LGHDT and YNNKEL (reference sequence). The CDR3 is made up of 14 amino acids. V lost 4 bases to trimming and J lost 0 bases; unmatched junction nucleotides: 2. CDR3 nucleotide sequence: TGTGCCAGCAGCCGGGACAGGAGCTCCTACGAGCAGTACTTC. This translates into CASSRDRSSYEQYF.

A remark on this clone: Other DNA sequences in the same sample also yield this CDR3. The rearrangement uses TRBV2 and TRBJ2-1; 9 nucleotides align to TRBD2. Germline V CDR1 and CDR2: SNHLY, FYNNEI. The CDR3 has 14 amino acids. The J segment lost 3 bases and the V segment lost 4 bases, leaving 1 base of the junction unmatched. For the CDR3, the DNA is TGTGCCAGCAGTGGGCGGGAGGGCTACAATGAGCAGTTCTTC. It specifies CASSGREGYNEQFF. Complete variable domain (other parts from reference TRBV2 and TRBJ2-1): EPEVTQTPSHQVTQMGQEVILRCVPISNHLYFYWYRQILGQKVEFLVSFYNNEISEKSEIFDDQFSVERPDGSNFTLKIRSTKLEDSAMYFCASSGREGYNEQFFGPGTRLTVL.

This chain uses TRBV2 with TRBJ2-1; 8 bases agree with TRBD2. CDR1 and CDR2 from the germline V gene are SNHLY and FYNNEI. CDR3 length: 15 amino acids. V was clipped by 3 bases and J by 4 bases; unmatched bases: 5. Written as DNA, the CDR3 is TGTGCCAGCAGTGACTCGGGGGGGTCTTACAATGAGCAGTTCTTC. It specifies CASSDSGGSYNEQFF.

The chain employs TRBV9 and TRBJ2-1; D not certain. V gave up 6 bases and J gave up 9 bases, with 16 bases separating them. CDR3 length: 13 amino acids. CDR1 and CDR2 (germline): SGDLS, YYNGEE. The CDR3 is CASKPSGKGEQFF. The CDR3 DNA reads TGTGCCAGCAAGCCAAGTGGGAAGGGTGAGCAGTTCTTC.

The CDR3 region is CASSQDRGGASTEAFF. The DNA of the CDR3 is TGTGCCAGCAGCCAAGACAGGGGGGGGGCGAGCACTGAAGCTTTCTTT. The V call is TRBV4-2, the J call TRBJ1-1; 7 positions match TRBD1. Germline trimming cut 0 bases from V and 4 bases from J; bases unmatched to any gene: 8. Germline lookup yields CDR1 LGHNA and CDR2 YNFKEQ. This CDR3 is 16 amino acids long.

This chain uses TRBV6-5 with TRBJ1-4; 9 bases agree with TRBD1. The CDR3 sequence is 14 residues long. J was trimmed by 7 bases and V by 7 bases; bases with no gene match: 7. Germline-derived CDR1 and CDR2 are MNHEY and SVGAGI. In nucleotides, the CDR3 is TGTGCCAGCACCCGGACAGGGGAGTTTGAAAAACTGTTTTTT. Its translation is CASTRTGEFEKLFF.

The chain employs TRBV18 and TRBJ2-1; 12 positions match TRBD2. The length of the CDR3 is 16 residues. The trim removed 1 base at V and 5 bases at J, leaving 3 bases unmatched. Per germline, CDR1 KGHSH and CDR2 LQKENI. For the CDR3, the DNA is TGTGCCAGCTCACCACAAGGACTAGCGGGGAACAATGAGCAGTTCTTC. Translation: CASSPQGLAGNNEQFF.

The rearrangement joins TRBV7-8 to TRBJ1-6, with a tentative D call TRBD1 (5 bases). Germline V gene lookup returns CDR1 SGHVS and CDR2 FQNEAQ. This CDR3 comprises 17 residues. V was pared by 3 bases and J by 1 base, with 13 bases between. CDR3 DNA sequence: TGTGCCAGCAGCTTGGATGGCCAGGGATCCTATAATTCACCCCTCCACTTT. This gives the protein CASSLDGQGSYNSPLHF.

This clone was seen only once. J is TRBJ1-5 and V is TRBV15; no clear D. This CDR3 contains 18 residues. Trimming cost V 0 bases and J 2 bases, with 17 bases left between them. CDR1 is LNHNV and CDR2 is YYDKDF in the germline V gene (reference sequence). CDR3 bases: TGTGCCACCAGCAGAGATCTCCCCCGAAGGGAGGGCAATCAGCCCCAGCATTTT. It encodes CATSRDLPRREGNQPQHF.

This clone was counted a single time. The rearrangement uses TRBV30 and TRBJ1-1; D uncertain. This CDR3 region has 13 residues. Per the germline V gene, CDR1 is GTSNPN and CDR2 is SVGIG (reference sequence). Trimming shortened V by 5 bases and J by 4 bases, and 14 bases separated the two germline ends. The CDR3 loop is CAWAQSSPTEAFF. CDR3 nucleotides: TGTGCCTGGGCACAGTCGTCTCCCACTGAAGCTTTCTTT.

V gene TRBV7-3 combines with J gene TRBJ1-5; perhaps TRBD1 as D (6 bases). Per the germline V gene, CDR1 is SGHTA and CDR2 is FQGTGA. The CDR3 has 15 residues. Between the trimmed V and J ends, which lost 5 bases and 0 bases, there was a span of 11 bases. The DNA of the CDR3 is TGTGCCAGCAGCCCACAGGGAGATAGCAATCAGCCCCAGCATTTT. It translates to CASSPQGDSNQPQHF.

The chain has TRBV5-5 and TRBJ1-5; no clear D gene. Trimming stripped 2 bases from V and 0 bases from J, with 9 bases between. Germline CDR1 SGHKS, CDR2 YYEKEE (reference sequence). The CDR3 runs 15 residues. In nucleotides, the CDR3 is TGTGCCAGCAGCTTCTGGGGTTTTAGCAATCAGCCCCAGCATTTT. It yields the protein CASSFWGFSNQPQHF.

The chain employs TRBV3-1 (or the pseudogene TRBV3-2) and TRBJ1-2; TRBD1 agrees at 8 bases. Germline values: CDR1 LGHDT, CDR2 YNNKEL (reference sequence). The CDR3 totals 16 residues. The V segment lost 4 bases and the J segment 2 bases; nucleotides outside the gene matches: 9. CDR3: CASSPWTGSANYGYTF. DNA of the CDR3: TGTGCCAGCAGCCCGTGGACAGGGAGTGCGAACTATGGCTACACCTTC.

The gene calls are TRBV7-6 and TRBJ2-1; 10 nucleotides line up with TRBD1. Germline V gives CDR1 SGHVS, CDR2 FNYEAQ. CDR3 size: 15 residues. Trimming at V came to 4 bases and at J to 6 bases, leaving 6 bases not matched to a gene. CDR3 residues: CASSSGDRGSNEQFF. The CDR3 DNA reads TGTGCCAGCAGCTCAGGGGACAGGGGCTCCAATGAGCAGTTCTTC.

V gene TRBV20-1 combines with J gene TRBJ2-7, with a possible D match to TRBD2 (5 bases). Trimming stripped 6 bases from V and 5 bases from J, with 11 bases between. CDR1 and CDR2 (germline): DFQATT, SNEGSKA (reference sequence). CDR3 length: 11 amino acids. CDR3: CSATSGDEQYF. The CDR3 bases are TGCAGTGCCACCTCCGGGGACGAGCAGTACTTC.

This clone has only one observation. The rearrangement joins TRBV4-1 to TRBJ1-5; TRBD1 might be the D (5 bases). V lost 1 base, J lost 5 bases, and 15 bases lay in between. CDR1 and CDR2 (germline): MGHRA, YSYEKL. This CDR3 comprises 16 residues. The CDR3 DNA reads TGCGCCAGCAGCCAAGCTCCGGGACTTAAATATCAGCCCCAGCATTTT. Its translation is CASSQAPGLKYQPQHF.

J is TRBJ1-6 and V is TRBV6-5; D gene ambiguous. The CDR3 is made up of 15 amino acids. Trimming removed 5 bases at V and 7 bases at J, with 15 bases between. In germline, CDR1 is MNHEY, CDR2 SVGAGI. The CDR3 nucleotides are TGTGCCAGCAGTCCGATGGGCCCCTGGAATTCACCCCTCCACTTT. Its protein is CASSPMGPWNSPLHF.

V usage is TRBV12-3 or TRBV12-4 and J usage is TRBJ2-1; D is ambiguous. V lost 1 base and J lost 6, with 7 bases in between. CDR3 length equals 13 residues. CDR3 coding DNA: TGTGCCAGCAGTTTAGGTGGGTTCAATGAGCAGTTCTTC. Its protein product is CASSLGGFNEQFF.